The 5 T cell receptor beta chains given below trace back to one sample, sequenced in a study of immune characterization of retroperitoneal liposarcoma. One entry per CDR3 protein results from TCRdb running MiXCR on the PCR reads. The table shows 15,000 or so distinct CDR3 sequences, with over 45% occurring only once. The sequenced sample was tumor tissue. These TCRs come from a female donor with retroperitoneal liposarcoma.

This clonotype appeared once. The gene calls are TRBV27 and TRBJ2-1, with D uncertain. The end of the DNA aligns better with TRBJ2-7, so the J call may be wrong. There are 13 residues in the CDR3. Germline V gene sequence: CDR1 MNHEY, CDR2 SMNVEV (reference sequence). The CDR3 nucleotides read TGTGCCAGCAGCTCCCGGGCCCACTACGAGCAGTACTTC. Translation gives CASSSRAHYEQYF.

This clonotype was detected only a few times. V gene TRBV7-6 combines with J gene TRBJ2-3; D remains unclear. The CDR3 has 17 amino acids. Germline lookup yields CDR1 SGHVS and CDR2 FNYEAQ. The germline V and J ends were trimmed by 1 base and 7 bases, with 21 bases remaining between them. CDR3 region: CASSLVLGQAAQHTQYF. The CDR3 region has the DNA TGTGCCAGCAGCTTAGTCTTAGGGCAGGCTGCACAGCATACGCAGTATTTT.

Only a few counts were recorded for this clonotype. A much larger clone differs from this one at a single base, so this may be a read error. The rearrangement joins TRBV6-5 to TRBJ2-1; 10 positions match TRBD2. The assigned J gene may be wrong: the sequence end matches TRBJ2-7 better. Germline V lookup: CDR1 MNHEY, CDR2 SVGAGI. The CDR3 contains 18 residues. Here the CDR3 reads CASSYQGAKAGGGNEQYF. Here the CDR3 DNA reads TGTGCCAGCAGTTACCAGGGGGCTAAAGCGGGGGGGGGCAATGAGCAGTACTTC.

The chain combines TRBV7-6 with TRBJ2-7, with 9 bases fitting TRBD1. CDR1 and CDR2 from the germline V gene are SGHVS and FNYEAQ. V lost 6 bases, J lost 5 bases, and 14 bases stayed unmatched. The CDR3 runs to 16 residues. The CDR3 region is CASSLLTGGGGNEQYF. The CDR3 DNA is TGTGCCAGCAGTTTATTGACAGGGGGGGGGGGAAACGAGCAGTACTTC.

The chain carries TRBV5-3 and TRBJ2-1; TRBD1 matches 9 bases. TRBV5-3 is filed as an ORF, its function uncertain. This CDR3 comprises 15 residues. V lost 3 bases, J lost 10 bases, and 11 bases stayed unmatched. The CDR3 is CARSSPTGGSYEQFF. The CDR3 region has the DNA TGTGCCAGAAGCTCACCAACAGGGGGCTCCTACGAGCAGTTCTTC.